This T cell receptor (beta chain) was documented in a study of technical replicates of blood from a few donors. The germline CDR1 and CDR2 sequences are SGHRS and YFSETQ. The CDR3 runs to 15 residues. Between the trimmed V and J ends, which lost 3 bases and 0 bases, there was a span of 10 bases. Method: immunoSEQ multiplex PCR; TCRdb's copy keeps in-frame clones and lacks some. This table holds about 85,000 clones, roughly 94% found once. Sequencing input: T cells isolated from PBMCs. The chain recombines TRBV5-1 with TRBJ1-3, with a possible D match to TRBD1 (5 bases). This TCR was sampled from a human donor in good health. This CDR3 reads CASSSTGTSGNTIYF. The CDR3, as DNA: TGCGCCAGCAGCTCTACAGGTACCTCTGGAAACACCATATATTTT.